This is a list of T cell receptor beta chains from one sample in a study of shared clonotypes between healthy human individuals. The method was immunoSEQ multiplex PCR; TCRdb's version includes in-frame clones alone and lacks a portion of them. The table shows about 1.1 million clones, with 70% to 85% occurring only once. The sequenced material came from memory CD4+ T cells from PBMCs. These receptors originate from a man aged 18 to 30 in good health. Some clones in this sample may be carry-over from other donors' samples. Each CDR3 is given with its conserved first and last residue. Fields, in order: J gene, D gene, V gene, clone size, CDR3 length, CDR3 DNA, CDR3 protein. The D gene is left open where the match is weak. The size entry is marked missing in some rows and otherwise reads once, few, many or a size class.

J gene: TRBJ2-1
D gene: TRBD2
V gene: TRBV2
clone size: .
CDR3 length: 14
CDR3 DNA: TGTGCCAGCAGAAGGACTAGCGGGCCAAATGAGCAGTTCTTC
CDR3 protein: CASRRTSGPNEQFF

J gene: TRBJ2-1
D gene: .
V gene: TRBV29-1
clone size: .
CDR3 length: 15
CDR3 DNA: TGCAGCGTCCGTGGGTGGGAGAGCTCCTACAATGAGCAGTTCTTC
CDR3 protein: CSVRGWESSYNEQFF

J gene: TRBJ2-5
D gene: TRBD1
V gene: TRBV5-4
clone size: .
CDR3 length: 13
CDR3 DNA: TGTGCCAGCAGCGGGACAGGGGGGGAGACCCAGTACTTC
CDR3 protein: CASSGTGGETQYF

J gene: TRBJ2-5
D gene: .
V gene: TRBV7-2
clone size: .
CDR3 length: 14
CDR3 DNA: TGTGCCAGCAGCTTAGCGGGCTCGGGGGAGACCCAGTACTTC
CDR3 protein: CASSLAGSGETQYF

J gene: TRBJ2-1
D gene: .
V gene: TRBV25-1
clone size: .
CDR3 length: 13
CDR3 DNA: TGTGCCAGCAGACAGGGAGGGGTGGGAGAGCAGTTCTTC
CDR3 protein: CASRQGGVGEQFF

J gene: TRBJ2-2
D gene: .
V gene: TRBV28
clone size: .
CDR3 length: 11
CDR3 DNA: TGTGCCAGCAGTTACACCGGGGAGCTGTTTTTT
CDR3 protein: CASSYTGELFF

J gene: TRBJ2-3
D gene: .
V gene: TRBV21-1
clone size: .
CDR3 length: 14
CDR3 DNA: TGTGCCAGCAGCAACCCGGAGAGGACAGATACGCAGTATTTT
CDR3 protein: CASSNPERTDTQYF

J gene: TRBJ1-2
D gene: .
V gene: TRBV28
clone size: many
CDR3 length: 13
CDR3 DNA: TGTGCCAGCAGTTTAACGGGGCGATCCGGCTACACCTTC
CDR3 protein: CASSLTGRSGYTF

J gene: TRBJ2-1
D gene: .
V gene: TRBV5-4
clone size: .
CDR3 length: 16
CDR3 DNA: TGTGCCAGCAGCCCCTCCGGCGGAAGCTCCTACAATGAGCAGTTCTTC
CDR3 protein: CASSPSGGSSYNEQFF

J gene: TRBJ1-3
D gene: .
V gene: TRBV11-2
clone size: many
CDR3 length: 15
CDR3 DNA: TGTGCCAGCAGCTTATTTACCGGATCTGGAAACACCATATATTTT
CDR3 protein: CASSLFTGSGNTIYF

J gene: TRBJ2-1
D gene: .
V gene: TRBV7-2
clone size: few
CDR3 length: 13
CDR3 DNA: TGTGCCAGCAGCATCGGGACTCACAATGAGCAGTTCTTC
CDR3 protein: CASSIGTHNEQFF

J gene: TRBJ2-1
D gene: TRBD2
V gene: TRBV19
clone size: .
CDR3 length: 15
CDR3 DNA: TGTGCCAGTAGTACCCTAGCGGGAGGGTTCAATGAGCAGTTCTTC
CDR3 protein: CASSTLAGGFNEQFF

J gene: TRBJ2-1
D gene: .
V gene: TRBV11-3
clone size: once
CDR3 length: 15
CDR3 DNA: TGTGCCAGCAGCCAAACGTTTGGCTCCTACAATGAGCAGTTCTTC
CDR3 protein: CASSQTFGSYNEQFF

J gene: TRBJ1-1
D gene: .
V gene: TRBV2
clone size: .
CDR3 length: 13
CDR3 DNA: TGTGCCAGCAGTGAGGAGGTGAACACTGAAGCTTTCTTT
CDR3 protein: CASSEEVNTEAFF

J gene: TRBJ1-5
D gene: .
V gene: TRBV6-1
clone size: many
CDR3 length: 13
CDR3 DNA: TGTGCCAGCAGTAAAGAGGCCAATCAGCCCCAGCATTTT
CDR3 protein: CASSKEANQPQHF

J gene: TRBJ2-5
D gene: .
V gene: TRBV2
clone size: .
CDR3 length: 16
CDR3 DNA: TGTGCCAGCAACCCGATGTATCCGCCAAGGCAAGAGACCCAGTACTTC
CDR3 protein: CASNPMYPPRQETQYF

J gene: TRBJ2-7
D gene: .
V gene: TRBV6-6
clone size: many
CDR3 length: 13
CDR3 DNA: TGTGCCAGCAGTAACTCGGGGGCAGGGGAGCAGTACTTC
CDR3 protein: CASSNSGAGEQYF

J gene: TRBJ1-2
D gene: TRBD1
V gene: TRBV5-1
clone size: .
CDR3 length: 17
CDR3 DNA: TGCGCCAGCAGCTCACAACCTGGGACAGGGGGCTCAGGTGGCTACACCTTC
CDR3 protein: CASSSQPGTGGSGGYTF

J gene: TRBJ1-1
D gene: TRBD1
V gene: TRBV5-1
clone size: .
CDR3 length: 14
CDR3 DNA: TGCGCCAGCAGCACCGGGACAGCCTACACTGAAGCTTTCTTT
CDR3 protein: CASSTGTAYTEAFF

J gene: TRBJ2-1
D gene: .
V gene: TRBV5-1
clone size: .
CDR3 length: 14
CDR3 DNA: TGCGCCAGCAGCATAGCGGTTTCCTACAATGAGCAGTTCTTC
CDR3 protein: CASSIAVSYNEQFF

J gene: TRBJ2-7
D gene: .
V gene: TRBV10-1
clone size: .
CDR3 length: 14
CDR3 DNA: TGCGCCAGCAGTGAGACTCTGCTTTCGGGCGAGCAGTACTTC
CDR3 protein: CASSETLLSGEQYF

J gene: TRBJ1-4
D gene: .
V gene: TRBV18
clone size: .
CDR3 length: 15
CDR3 DNA: TGTGCCAGCTCACCACCATGGGGCACTAATGAAAAACTGTTTTTT
CDR3 protein: CASSPPWGTNEKLFF

J gene: TRBJ1-1
D gene: .
V gene: TRBV13
clone size: .
CDR3 length: 11
CDR3 DNA: TGTGCCAGCAGCTGGGGGGGAGTGATTTTCTTT
CDR3 protein: CASSWGGVIFF

J gene: TRBJ1-5
D gene: .
V gene: TRBV30
clone size: .
CDR3 length: 14
CDR3 DNA: TGTGCCTGGACCGGAGGGGGTAGGGGTCAGCCCCAGCATTTT
CDR3 protein: CAWTGGGRGQPQHF

J gene: TRBJ1-5
D gene: .
V gene: TRBV28
clone size: .
CDR3 length: 10
CDR3 DNA: TGTGCCAGCAATTCGTTGCCCCAGCATTTT
CDR3 protein: CASNSLPQHF

J gene: TRBJ1-4
D gene: .
V gene: TRBV19
clone size: .
CDR3 length: 13
CDR3 DNA: TGTGCCAGTACGACAGATCATAATGAAAAACTGTTTTTT
CDR3 protein: CASTTDHNEKLFF

J gene: TRBJ1-1
D gene: .
V gene: TRBV2
clone size: .
CDR3 length: 13
CDR3 DNA: TGTGCCAGCAGTGGGGGACCTCTCTTGGGGGCTTTCTTT
CDR3 protein: CASSGGPLLGAFF

J gene: TRBJ2-1
D gene: TRBD2
V gene: TRBV2
clone size: .
CDR3 length: 15
CDR3 DNA: TGTGCCAGCAGTACCCTAGCGGGAGTGACGGCTGAGCAGTTCTTC
CDR3 protein: CASSTLAGVTAEQFF

J gene: TRBJ2-7
D gene: .
V gene: TRBV9
clone size: .
CDR3 length: 14
CDR3 DNA: TGTGCCAGCAGCGTTGGACCGATCCCCTACGAGCAGTACTTC
CDR3 protein: CASSVGPIPYEQYF

J gene: TRBJ2-3
D gene: .
V gene: TRBV5-1
clone size: few
CDR3 length: 14
CDR3 DNA: TGCGCCAGCAGCTTAGGGACTAGCACAGATACGCAGTATTTT
CDR3 protein: CASSLGTSTDTQYF

J gene: TRBJ2-7
D gene: .
V gene: TRBV30
clone size: .
CDR3 length: 11
CDR3 DNA: TGTGCCTGGAGTGCAGTTAACGAGCAGTACTTC
CDR3 protein: CAWSAVNEQYF